Listed here are 16 T cell receptor beta chains from one sample, sequenced in a study of beta chain features in type 1 diabetes. Points from the study as a whole: Shortening of TCRB CDR3s, moderate but significant, appeared in all four CD4+ subsets of Type 1 diabetes patients.

Expressed TCRB transcripts were sequenced because the isolated RNA had all been reverse transcribed beforehand. Some clones are missing from TCRdb's copy, which holds only in-frame ones; the method was immunoSEQ multiplex PCR. The sample holds a few hundred thousand clones; 9.6% are singletons and the top ten take roughly 0.54%. Antigens for these TCRs are unknown. Input material: central memory CD4+ T cells from blood. The receptors derive from a young man with type 1 diabetes.

To note about this clone: Distinct nucleotide sequences in the sample also encode this CDR3. V usage is TRBV2 and J usage is TRBJ1-1, with D perhaps matching TRBD1 (6 bases). The CDR3 totals 14 residues. V lost 3 bases, J lost 2 bases, and 10 bases lay in between. CDR1 and CDR2 from the germline V gene are SNHLY and FYNNEI. CDR3 sequence reads: CASSEQGLNTEAFF. DNA for the CDR3: TGTGCCAGCAGTGAGCAGGGGTTAAACACTGAAGCTTTCTTT.

This clone was seen a handful of times. J is TRBJ2-3 and V is TRBV28; 10 bases match TRBD2. Unmatched junction bases numbered 10, after V lost 2 bases and J lost 5 bases. The CDR3 is 17 amino acids. The V gene's germline CDR1 is MDHEN and CDR2 SYDVKM. CDR3: CASSLPLAGVRGDTQYF. The CDR3 nucleotides read TGTGCCAGCAGTTTACCTCTAGCGGGAGTTAGAGGAGATACGCAGTATTTT.

This clone was detected many times. The chain is built from TRBV11-2 and TRBJ2-6; D ambiguous. Trimming cost V 4 bases and J 1 base, with 17 bases left between them. The CDR3 is made up of 18 amino acids. Germline V CDR1 and CDR2: SGHAT, FQNNGV. In DNA form, the CDR3 reads TGTGCCAGCAGCTATTTGTTGGGGATGGGGTCTGGGGCCAACGTCCTGACTTTC. This translates into CASSYLLGMGSGANVLTF.

This chain uses TRBV4-1 with TRBJ2-5; 9 nucleotides line up with TRBD2. Germline lookup yields CDR1 MGHRA and CDR2 YSYEKL. The CDR3 runs to 18 residues. Trimming removed 6 bases from V and 3 bases from J; junction bases left unmatched: 17. The CDR3 region is CASSRRQGTSGREETQYF. The CDR3 DNA is TGCGCCAGCAGTAGAAGACAGGGCACTAGCGGGCGCGAAGAGACCCAGTACTTC.

The sample holds a few counts of this clone. V and J are TRBV30 and TRBJ1-2; D not certain. This CDR3 spans 11 amino acids. Trimming pared 1 base from V and 2 bases from J, leaving 2 bases between. In germline, CDR1 is GTSNPN, CDR2 SVGIG (reference sequence). The CDR3 DNA follows: TGTGCCTGGAGTGCAAACTATGGCTACACCTTC. Amino acids: CAWSANYGYTF.

The chain recombines TRBV4-2 with TRBJ2-3; D not resolved. V was shortened by 4 bases and J by 4 bases, with 15 bases between the two germline ends. This CDR3 has 15 amino acids. Germline V lookup: CDR1 LGHNA, CDR2 YNFKEQ. The CDR3 DNA reads as TGTGCCAGCAGCCCTATCACATCGGGCGCAGATACGCAGTATTTT. This translates into CASSPITSGADTQYF.

This clone was detected many times. V is TRBV7-2 and J is TRBJ1-2; weak D call: TRBD1 (6 bases). The V gene lost 7 bases and the J gene lost 3 bases, with 27 bases spanning the gap. Germline CDR1 SGHTA, CDR2 FQGNSA. The CDR3 extends over 18 amino acids. The CDR3 DNA sequence: TGTGCCAGCACCCAGATCACCGGGACAAATATTTTTCACTATGGCTACACCTTC. This gives the protein CASTQITGTNIFHYGYTF.

This clone was seen only a few times. V usage is TRBV6-6 and J usage is TRBJ1-2; D might be TRBD1 (6 bases). CDR1 is MNHNY and CDR2 is SVGAGI in the germline V gene (reference sequence). Trimming removed 5 bases from V and 8 bases from J, with 12 bases in between. This CDR3 is built from 12 residues. The DNA of the CDR3 is TGTGCCAGCAGTCTACAGGGAGGCGGCTACACCTTC. Translated, it gives CASSLQGGGYTF.

Only a few counts were recorded for this clone. V and J are TRBV28 and TRBJ2-5, with 7 bases matching TRBD2. The V gene's germline CDR1 is MDHEN and CDR2 SYDVKM. The length of the CDR3 is 16 residues. The J segment lost 5 bases and the V segment lost 2 bases, leaving 11 bases of the junction unmatched. CDR3: CASSLIPGGREETQYF. The CDR3 DNA is TGTGCCAGCAGTTTAATTCCGGGGGGAAGGGAGGAGACCCAGTACTTC.

Only a few counts were recorded for this clone. The chain employs TRBV7-9 and TRBJ1-2; 11 nucleotides agree with TRBD1. CDR1 and CDR2 (germline): SEHNR, FQNEAQ (reference sequence). V was pared by 4 bases and J by 6 bases, with 10 bases of the junction left unmatched. The CDR3 consists of 16 residues. CDR3 nucleotide sequence: TGTGCCAGCAGCTCGCGCCGGGACAGGGGGGAGAATGGCTACACCTTC. This encodes CASSSRRDRGENGYTF.

This clone was observed a few times. The rearrangement uses TRBV2 and TRBJ1-4; a weak D match, TRBD1 (5 bases). Per germline, CDR1 SNHLY and CDR2 FYNNEI. The CDR3 extends over 14 amino acids. V shed 5 bases and J shed 3 bases, with 10 bases lying between them. CDR3 DNA sequence: TGTGCCAGCAGTCGGGACGGCTCTAATGAAAAACTGTTTTTT. It is translated as CASSRDGSNEKLFF.

This clone was seen a few times. This chain joins TRBV5-4 and TRBJ2-2; no firm D call. The CDR3 extends over 13 amino acids. The V and J ends lost 1 base and 1 base respectively, with 2 bases between them. Germline CDR1 reads SGHNT; CDR2 reads YYREEE (reference sequence). CDR3: CASSLQNTGELFF. The DNA of the CDR3 is TGTGCCAGCAGCTTGCAGAACACCGGGGAGCTGTTTTTT.

This clone occurred a few times. The gene calls are TRBV4-3 and TRBJ2-1; 10 positions agree with TRBD2. After removal of 4 bases from V and 3 bases from J, the junction contained 18 bases not matched to a gene. Germline CDR1 and CDR2: LGHNA and YSLEER. The CDR3 spans 20 residues. CDR3 region: CASSLEGYSGRAGVYNEQFF. The CDR3, as DNA: TGCGCCAGCAGCCTCGAGGGGTACAGCGGGAGGGCCGGGGTCTACAATGAGCAGTTCTTC.

This clone was counted between two and nine times. The chain has TRBV5-1 and TRBJ1-5, with D hard to call. The CDR3 consists of 14 residues. The V end lost 0 bases, the J end lost 7 bases, and 11 bases lay between the germline ends. Germline-derived CDR1 and CDR2 are SGHRS and YFSETQ. Here the CDR3 DNA reads TGCGCCAGCAGCTTGGGCAATATCGGGCAGCCCCAGCATTTT. This encodes CASSLGNIGQPQHF.

The rearrangement uses TRBV7-8 and TRBJ2-5; unclear D gene. Deletions cut 2 bases from V and 3 bases from J, with 7 bases between. The CDR3 runs to 13 residues. CDR1 is SGHVS and CDR2 is FQNEAQ in the germline V gene. The CDR3 DNA is TGTGCCAGCAGCTTAACTGGGGAAGAGACCCAGTACTTC. Amino acid sequence: CASSLTGEETQYF.

About this clone: Different DNA sequences within this sample yield the same CDR3. This sequence joins TRBV5-1 and TRBJ2-3; no clear D gene. Germline V lookup: CDR1 SGHRS, CDR2 YFSETQ. Between the trimmed V and J ends, which lost 0 bases and 2 bases, there was a span of 4 bases. The CDR3 sequence is 13 residues long. The CDR3 protein is CASSLGSTDTQYF. CDR3 DNA: TGCGCCAGCAGCTTGGGGTCCACAGATACGCAGTATTTT.